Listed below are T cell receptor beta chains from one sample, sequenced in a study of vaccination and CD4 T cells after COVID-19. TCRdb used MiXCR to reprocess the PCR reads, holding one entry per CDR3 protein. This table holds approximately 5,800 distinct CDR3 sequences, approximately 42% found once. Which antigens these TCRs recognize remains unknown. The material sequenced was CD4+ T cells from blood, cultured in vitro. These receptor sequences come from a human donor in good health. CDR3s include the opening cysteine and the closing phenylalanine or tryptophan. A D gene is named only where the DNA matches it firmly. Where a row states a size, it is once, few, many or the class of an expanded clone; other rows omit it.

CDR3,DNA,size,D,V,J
CASSYSSDLRDLNTEAFF,TGTGCCAGCAGTTACTCCTCCGATCTCAGGGATTTAAACACTGAAGCTTTCTTT,few,-,TRBV6-5,TRBJ1-1
CSARTGGMNTEAFF,TGCAGTGCTAGGACAGGGGGGATGAACACTGAAGCTTTCTTT,-,TRBD1,TRBV20-1,TRBJ1-1
CASSLGTGLGEQYF,TGTGCCAGCAGCTTAGGGACAGGGCTAGGCGAGCAGTACTTC,-,TRBD1,TRBV7-2,TRBJ2-7
CSARDPGSAYNEQFF,TGCAGTGCTAGAGATCCGGGTAGCGCCTACAATGAGCAGTTCTTC,few,-,TRBV20-1,TRBJ2-1
CASSLFVSPYNEQFF,TGTGCCAGCAGCTTATTTGTTAGTCCCTACAATGAGCAGTTCTTC,few,-,TRBV7-9,TRBJ2-1
CASSRIPGLAGGPRNEQFF,TGTGCCAGCAGCAGAATACCGGGACTAGCGGGAGGGCCGAGGAATGAGCAGTTCTTC,-,TRBD2,TRBV6-1,TRBJ2-1
CASSGGSGYTF,TGTGCCAGCAGTGGGGGGAGCGGCTACACCTTC,once,-,TRBV2,TRBJ1-2
CASSLATRQGAGGNTIYF,TGTGCCAGCAGCTTAGCAACCCGACAGGGGGCGGGTGGAAACACCATATATTTT,-,TRBD1,TRBV7-6,TRBJ1-3
CASSRRGSGAQELFF,TGTGCCAGCAGCCGGAGGGGCTCAGGGGCTCAGGAGCTGTTTTTT,few,-,TRBV7-2,TRBJ2-2
CSVPTPFRDRDHYEQYF,TGCAGCGTTCCCACGCCTTTCCGGGACAGGGATCACTACGAGCAGTACTTC,-,TRBD1,TRBV29-1,TRBJ2-7